These T cell receptor beta chains were read from a single sample in a study of cytomegalovirus exposure and HLA in healthy donors. Sequencing used immunoSEQ multiplex PCR; TCRdb keeps in-frame clones, though not all of them. The sample shows under 150,000 clones, around three quarters of them seen only once. Sequenced input: PBMCs. These receptors came from a man aged 40-49 years in good health and CMV-seropositive. Each CDR3 is given with its conserved first and last residue. A D gene is named only where the DNA matches it firmly.

d_call,j_call,v_call,cdr3_length,cdr3_aa
TRBD1,TRBJ2-4,TRBV6-1,14,CASRRGTGGNIQYF
.,TRBJ1-4,TRBV5-5,15,CASSRSGGVNEKLFF
.,TRBJ1-2,TRBV5-4,15,CASSLHGVSGLGYTF
.,TRBJ2-3,TRBV5-4,15,CASSELGGQADTQYF
.,TRBJ2-2,TRBV7-2,14,CASSSGHITGELFF
TRBD1,TRBJ2-1,TRBV7-3,13,CASSLSGGSEQFF
.,TRBJ2-7,TRBV7-9,18,CASSLFRGGTEKAYEQYF
.,TRBJ2-1,TRBV27,16,CASSITGNTLYNEQFF
.,TRBJ2-1,TRBV13,15,CASSQEGSSYNEQFF
.,TRBJ1-1,TRBV4-3,17,CASSQDPGGRVNTEAFF